By sample fraction, the clone carrying this TCR beta chain is medium-sized. From the 5' RACE reads, TCRdb called clonotypes with MiXCR, one entry per CDR3 protein. The sample records approximately 34,000 distinct CDR3 sequences, roughly a tenth being singletons. The sample is drawn from a study of T cells after yellow fever vaccination. Study-level findings and limits: Clonotypes found in both CD4 and CD8 compartments made up a small share. Post-booster repertoires again held most primary-vaccination clones (about 96% CD4, just under 90% CD8). Sequencing of sorted memory subsets on day 0 failed to detect almost all vaccine-responding clonotypes.

The CDR3 length is 17 residues. V was pared by 5 bases and J by 2 bases, with 14 bases of the junction left unmatched. Germline CDR1 and CDR2: MNHEY and SVGEGT. The sequence was obtained from a man aged 18 to 30 who received the YFV17D yellow fever vaccine. J is TRBJ1-1 and V is TRBV6-2 or TRBV6-3; 7 nucleotides agree with TRBD1. The sequencing here drew on PBMCs, either bulk or a sorted T-cell subset (CD4+, CD8+, memory, or dextramer-sorted; not recorded which), taken around 16 days after the first yellow fever vaccination. The CDR3 coding sequence is TGTGCCAGCAGTATCCGACCACAGGGGTCTATTAACACTGAAGCTTTCTTT. Translating it yields CASSIRPQGSINTEAFF.